These T cell receptor beta chains were read from a single sample in a study of shared clonotypes between healthy human individuals. Measured with immunoSEQ multiplex PCR; TCRdb has only the in-frame clones, and not every one. The table has 600,000 or so clones, about 95% seen once. The sample taken for sequencing was naive CD8+ T cells sorted from blood. The receptors were sampled from a woman in her twenties or thirties in good health. Both conserved end residues are part of each CDR3. Fields, in order: clone size, J gene, V gene, D gene, CDR3 DNA, CDR3 protein. D genes are given only for firm matches. Clone size is given for some rows only: seen once, a few or many times, or a class if the clone is expanded.

>NA|TRBJ2-5|TRBV27|NA
TGTGCCAGCAGTTTAGGGGTGGGCCATCAAGAGACCCAGTACTTC
CASSLGVGHQETQYF
>NA|TRBJ1-4|TRBV28|NA
TGTGCCAGCAGTTTTGGGCAGCTGGGGGAAAAACTGTTTTTT
CASSFGQLGEKLFF
>NA|TRBJ2-2|TRBV19|TRBD2
TGTGCCAGTAGTATGGGGACTAGCTTCTTTTCCGGGGAGCTGTTTTTT
CASSMGTSFFSGELFF
>NA|TRBJ1-3|TRBV27|NA
TGTGCCAGCAGTTCCCGGACGGCTACCTCTGGAAACACCATATATTTT
CASSSRTATSGNTIYF
>once|TRBJ2-2|TRBV2|TRBD2
TGTGCCAGCCGCTACCCTAGCGGGACGACCGGGGAGCTGTTTTTT
CASRYPSGTTGELFF
>NA|TRBJ2-7|TRBV13|TRBD2
TGTGCCAGCAGCTTAGGCCTAGCGGTATTAGGAACCTACGAGCAGTACTTC
CASSLGLAVLGTYEQYF
>NA|TRBJ2-1|TRBV27|TRBD1
TGTGCCAGCAGTTTATCCCCCGGACAGGGACTGTTCTTC
CASSLSPGQGLFF
>NA|TRBJ1-5|TRBV27|TRBD1
TGTGCCAGCAGACCTACGACAGGGAGCAATCAGCCCCAGCATTTT
CASRPTTGSNQPQHF
>NA|TRBJ1-5|TRBV7-3|TRBD1
TGTGCCAGCAGCTCACCGAGACAGGGGCGTCCATATAGCAATCAGCCCCAGCATTTT
CASSSPRQGRPYSNQPQHF
>NA|TRBJ1-2|TRBV6-5|NA
TGTGCCACCACGGGGAACTTCATCAGCTATGGCTACACCTTC
CATTGNFISYGYTF
>NA|TRBJ2-1|TRBV5-4|NA
TGTGCCAGCAGCGGAGGGAGTCATCCTTATGAGCAGTTCTTC
CASSGGSHPYEQFF
>NA|TRBJ2-3|TRBV11-2|TRBD2
TGTGCCAGCAGCCCATATAGCGGGAGGGCCACAGATACGCAGTATTTT
CASSPYSGRATDTQYF
>NA|TRBJ2-7|TRBV7-9|TRBD1
TGTGCCAGCAGCCCAGACAGGGACAGCGAGCAGTACTTC
CASSPDRDSEQYF
>NA|TRBJ2-7|TRBV29-1|TRBD1
TGCAGCGTCGGACAGGGGGTGATCTACGAGCAGTACTTC
CSVGQGVIYEQYF
>once|TRBJ1-1|TRBV27|NA
TGTGCCAGCAGTTCATACCCCGCGGCCGTCTTAACTGAAGCTTTCTTT
CASSSYPAAVLTEAFF
>once|TRBJ2-7|TRBV18|TRBD2
TGTGCCAGCTCACCACCGGGGGTAACTAGCGGGAGTGAGTTGTTTGAGCAGTACTTC
CASSPPGVTSGSELFEQYF
>NA|TRBJ2-7|TRBV10-1|NA
TGCGCCAGCAGTGAGTCGAGACACGGCTACGAGCAGTACTTC
CASSESRHGYEQYF
>NA|TRBJ2-3|TRBV7-9|TRBD1
TGTGCCAGCAGCCGGGACAGTTACACAGATACGCAGTATTTT
CASSRDSYTDTQYF
>NA|TRBJ2-3|TRBV5-1|TRBD2
TGCGCCAGCAGCGAGAAACTAGCGGGAGGGCCGGGTGATACGCAGTATTTT
CASSEKLAGGPGDTQYF
>NA|TRBJ2-3|TRBV7-9|NA
TGTGCCAGCAGCTCGACACGGACAGATACGCAGTATTTT
CASSSTRTDTQYF
>NA|TRBJ2-7|TRBV29-1|TRBD2
TGCAGCGTTGAGGGGTGGGCTAGCGGGAGCCAAACCTACGAGCAGTACTTC
CSVEGWASGSQTYEQYF
>NA|TRBJ2-1|TRBV28|TRBD1
TGTGCCAGCAGTTTATTACAGGGGTACGGTGGTGAGCAGTTCTTC
CASSLLQGYGGEQFF
>NA|TRBJ2-7|TRBV7-9|TRBD1
TGTGCCAGCAGACTGGACAGGAGTTTTGATGAGCAGTACTTC
CASRLDRSFDEQYF
>NA|TRBJ2-7|TRBV6-1|NA
TGTGCCAGCAGCCCCCGGGACTGGAACTACGAGCAGTACTTC
CASSPRDWNYEQYF
>NA|TRBJ1-1|TRBV12-2|NA
TGTGCAAGTCGCTTAACGACAGGGAAGTGGGCTTTCTTT
CASRLTTGKWAFF
>once|TRBJ2-3|TRBV5-1|NA
TGCGCCAGCAGCTTGGTGGGCCTGGCAGATACGCAGTATTTT
CASSLVGLADTQYF
>NA|TRBJ2-4|TRBV5-1|NA
TGCGCCAGCAGCTTGGGGGACTTACTAGCCAAAAACATTCAGTACTTC
CASSLGDLLAKNIQYF
>NA|TRBJ1-1|TRBV25-1|NA
TGTGCCAGCAGTCCGGGGTTCACTGAAGCTTTCTTT
CASSPGFTEAFF
>NA|TRBJ2-1|TRBV19|TRBD2
TGTGCCAGTAGTCCCGGGACTAGCGGACCCCAGCGCGCCTACAATGAGCAGTTCTTC
CASSPGTSGPQRAYNEQFF
>NA|TRBJ1-2|TRBV19|TRBD1
TGTGCCAGTAGTCCAAAGCCGCACATCGGGACAGGGGATAGGAGCTACACCTTC
CASSPKPHIGTGDRSYTF
>NA|TRBJ2-7|TRBV7-2|NA
TGTGCCAGCAGCTTTTCGGCGGAGCCCTGCGAGCAGTACTTC
CASSFSAEPCEQYF
>NA|TRBJ2-7|TRBV7-6|NA
TGTGCCAGCAGTGCCCGGGACTCATCCTACGAGCAGTACTTC
CASSARDSSYEQYF
>NA|TRBJ2-2|TRBV28|NA
TGTGCCAGCAGTCGGACAACACAATGGGGGGAGCTGTTTTTT
CASSRTTQWGELFF
>NA|TRBJ2-7|TRBV13|NA
TGTGCCAGCAGCCTAGAGTCCGGGACAACCCTCTACGAGCAGTACTTC
CASSLESGTTLYEQYF
>NA|TRBJ1-6|TRBV19|NA
TGTGCCAGTAGTTATGTTGGCCCGGAATACTCACCCCTCCACTTT
CASSYVGPEYSPLHF
>NA|TRBJ1-1|TRBV19|TRBD1
TGTGCCAGCCGGACAGGGACGACCACTGAAGCTTTCTTT
CASRTGTTTEAFF
>NA|TRBJ2-1|TRBV5-6|TRBD1
TGTGCCAGCAGCCCGGACAGGTCAAATGAGCAGTTCTTC
CASSPDRSNEQFF
>NA|TRBJ1-2|TRBV10-1|NA
TGCGCCAGCAGTGAGTCGAAGGGTTATGGCTACACCTTC
CASSESKGYGYTF
>NA|TRBJ2-2|TRBV7-9|TRBD1
TGTGCCAGCAGCGCTGGGACAGCATATAACGGGGAGCTGTTTTTT
CASSAGTAYNGELFF
>NA|TRBJ2-5|TRBV2|TRBD1
TGTGCCAGCACCCCCGGTGGGACAGGGGAGCAGTACTTC
CASTPGGTGEQYF
>once|TRBJ2-7|TRBV14|NA
TGTGCCAGCAGCCAAGCTTGGGTCGACGAGCAGTACTTC
CASSQAWVDEQYF
>NA|TRBJ2-2|TRBV25-1|NA
TGTGCCAGCAGTGAATATACGGGAGGGGAGCTGTTTTTT
CASSEYTGGELFF
>NA|TRBJ2-7|TRBV11-2|NA
TGTGCCAGCAGCTTAAATGCGGGCGAAGGTTCCTACGAGCAGTACTTC
CASSLNAGEGSYEQYF
>NA|TRBJ2-7|TRBV19|NA
TGTGCCAGTAGTATATCCTTAACATTTGGCGAGCAGTACTTC
CASSISLTFGEQYF
>once|TRBJ2-7|TRBV27|TRBD2
TGTGCCAGCAGTTTCCGCGCGGGACTAGCAGTCTCCGAGCAGTACTTC
CASSFRAGLAVSEQYF
>NA|TRBJ2-5|TRBV30|NA
TGTGCCTGGAGTTACGTGTCGCTGGAGACCCAGTACTTC
CAWSYVSLETQYF
>NA|TRBJ2-7|TRBV27|TRBD2
TGTGCCAGCAGTCCTGGGGCTAGCGGGAGGGGAGAGCAGTACTTC
CASSPGASGRGEQYF
>NA|TRBJ2-3|TRBV14|NA
TGTGCCAGCAGCCAAGGTTCAGGGAGCACAGATACGCAGTATTTT
CASSQGSGSTDTQYF
>NA|TRBJ2-3|TRBV5-1|NA
TGCGCCAGCAGCGCGGGACCGGGTCCGCAGTATTTT
CASSAGPGPQYF
>NA|TRBJ2-7|TRBV27|NA
TGTGCCAGCAGATCCGGGTCGCGAAGGGAATACGAGCAGTACTTC
CASRSGSRREYEQYF
>NA|TRBJ1-1|TRBV10-3|NA
TGTGCCATCAGTGAGCCCACCACAGAGAACACTGAAGCTTTCTTT
CAISEPTTENTEAFF
>NA|TRBJ2-2|TRBV9|TRBD2
TGTGCCAGCAGCTCAAGTTGGCTAGCGGGAGGAGGTAGCACCGGGGAGCTGTTTTTT
CASSSSWLAGGGSTGELFF
>NA|TRBJ2-1|TRBV27|NA
TGTGCCAGCAATAGGGGCAATGAGCAGTTCTTC
CASNRGNEQFF
>once|TRBJ1-1|TRBV7-9|NA
TGTGCCAGCAGCTTCAGCGACCCATGGAACACTGAAGCTTTCTTT
CASSFSDPWNTEAFF
>NA|TRBJ2-7|TRBV5-5|NA
TGTGCCAGCACCGATGCATCCTACAGGGAGTACTTC
CASTDASYREYF
>NA|TRBJ2-7|TRBV30|TRBD2
TGTGCCTGGAGCGCGGGGGGCGGCTACGAGCAGTACTTC
CAWSAGGGYEQYF
>NA|TRBJ2-7|TRBV7-2|TRBD2
TGTGCCAGCAGCAAACTAGCGGGAGGTTACTACGAGCAGTACTTC
CASSKLAGGYYEQYF